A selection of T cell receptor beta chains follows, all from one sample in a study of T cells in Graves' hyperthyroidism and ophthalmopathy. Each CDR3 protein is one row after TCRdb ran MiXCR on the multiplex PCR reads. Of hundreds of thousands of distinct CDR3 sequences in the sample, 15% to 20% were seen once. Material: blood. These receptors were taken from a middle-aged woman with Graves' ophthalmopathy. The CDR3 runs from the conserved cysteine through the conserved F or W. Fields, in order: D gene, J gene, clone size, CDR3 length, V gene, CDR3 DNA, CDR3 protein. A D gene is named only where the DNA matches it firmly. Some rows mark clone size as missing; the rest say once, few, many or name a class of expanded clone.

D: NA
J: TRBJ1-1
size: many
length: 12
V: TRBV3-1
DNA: TGTGCCAGCAGCCAAGGTGGCACTGAAGCTTTCTTT
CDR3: CASSQGGTEAFF

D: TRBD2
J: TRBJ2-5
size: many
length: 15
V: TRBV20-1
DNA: TGCAGTGCTAGAGGGCTAGCGGGGGGGCAAGAGACCCAGTACTTC
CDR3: CSARGLAGGQETQYF

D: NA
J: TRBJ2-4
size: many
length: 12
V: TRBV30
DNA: TGTGCCTGGAGTGGGTTGGCAAACATTCAGTACTTC
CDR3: CAWSGLANIQYF

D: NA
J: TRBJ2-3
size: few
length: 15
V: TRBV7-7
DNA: TGTGCTAGCAGCTTAGATGGCGGTCCCACAGATACGCAGTATTTT
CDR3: CASSLDGGPTDTQYF

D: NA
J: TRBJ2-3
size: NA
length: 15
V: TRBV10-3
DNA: TGTGCCATCGGAACAGCCGAGCAAAGCACAGATACGCAGTATTTT
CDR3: CAIGTAEQSTDTQYF

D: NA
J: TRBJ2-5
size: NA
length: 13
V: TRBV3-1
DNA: TGTGCCAGCAGAAGACAGGTCGGAGAGACCCAGTACTTC
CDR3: CASRRQVGETQYF

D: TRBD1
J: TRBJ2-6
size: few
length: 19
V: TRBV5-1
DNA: TGCGCCAGCAGCGTAACAGGGGGCCGATACGTTTTTAGGGCCAACGTCCTGACTTTC
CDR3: CASSVTGGRYVFRANVLTF

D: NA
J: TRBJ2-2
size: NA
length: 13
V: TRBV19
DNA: TGTGCCAGTAGTATGAGGGTAACCGGGGAGCTGTTTTTT
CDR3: CASSMRVTGELFF

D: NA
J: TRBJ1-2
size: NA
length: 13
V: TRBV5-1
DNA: TGCACCAGCAGGGAGGGACCGTCCTATGGCTACACCTTC
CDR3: CTSREGPSYGYTF

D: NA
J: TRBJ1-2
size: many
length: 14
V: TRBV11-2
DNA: TGTGCCAGCAGCACAAGGACAGTAACCTATGGCTACACCTTC
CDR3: CASSTRTVTYGYTF

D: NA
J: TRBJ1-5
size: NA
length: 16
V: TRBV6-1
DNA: TGTGCCAGCACCCCAGTCGGGGGTATATTTGGTCAGCCCCAGCATTTT
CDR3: CASTPVGGIFGQPQHF

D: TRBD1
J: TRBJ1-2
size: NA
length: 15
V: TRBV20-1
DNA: TGCAGTGCTAGAGACGCCACAGGGGAACTCTATGGCTACACCTTC
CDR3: CSARDATGELYGYTF

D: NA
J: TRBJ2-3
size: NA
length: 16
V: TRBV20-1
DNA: TGCAGTGCCTTAAGGAGATGGCGCTCCAGCACAGATACGCGGTATTTT
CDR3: CSALRRWRSSTDTRYF

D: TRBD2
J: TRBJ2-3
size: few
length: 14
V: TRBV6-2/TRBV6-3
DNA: TGTGCCAGCAGTTCTACGGGAGGGCCAGATACGCAGTATTTT
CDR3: CASSSTGGPDTQYF

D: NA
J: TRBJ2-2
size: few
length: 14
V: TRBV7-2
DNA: TGTGCCAGCAGCTTGGGACATCGAACCGGGGAGCTGTTTTTT
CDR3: CASSLGHRTGELFF

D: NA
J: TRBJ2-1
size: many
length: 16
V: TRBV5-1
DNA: TGCGCCAGCAGCTTGGTTCCAGACCACTCCTACAATGAGCAGTTCTTC
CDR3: CASSLVPDHSYNEQFF

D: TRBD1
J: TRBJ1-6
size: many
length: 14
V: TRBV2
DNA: TGTGCCAGCATTAGACAGGGGGTTAATTCACCCCTCCACTTT
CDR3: CASIRQGVNSPLHF

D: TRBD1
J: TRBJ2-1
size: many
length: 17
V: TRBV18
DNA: TGTGCCAGCTCCCAGGCCATCGACAGGGGCTCCTACAATGAGCAGTTCTTC
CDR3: CASSQAIDRGSYNEQFF

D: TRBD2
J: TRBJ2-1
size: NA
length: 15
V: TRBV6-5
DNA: TGTGCCAGCAGTTACAGAGCGGGACCCTACAATGAGCAGTTCTTC
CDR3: CASSYRAGPYNEQFF

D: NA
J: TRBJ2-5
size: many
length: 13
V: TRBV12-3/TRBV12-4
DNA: TGTGCCAGCAGTTTAGAGGGGCAAGAGACCCAGTACTTC
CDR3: CASSLEGQETQYF

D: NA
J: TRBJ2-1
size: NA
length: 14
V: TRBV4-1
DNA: TGCGCCAGCAGCCAAGACACACGTTTCAATGAGCAGTTCTTC
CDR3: CASSQDTRFNEQFF

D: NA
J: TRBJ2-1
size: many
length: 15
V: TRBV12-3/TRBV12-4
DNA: TGTGCCAGCAGTCCGACCCCCCCGACCTACAATGAGCAGTTCTTC
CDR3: CASSPTPPTYNEQFF

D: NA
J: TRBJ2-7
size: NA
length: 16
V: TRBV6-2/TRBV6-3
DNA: TGTGCCAGCAGTCGGCCGGGGCAGGGGAACGATCACGAGCAGTACTTC
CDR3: CASSRPGQGNDHEQYF

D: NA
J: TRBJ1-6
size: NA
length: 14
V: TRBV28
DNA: TGTGCCAGCAGGGGCAGGACCTATAATTCACCCCTCCACTTT
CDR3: CASRGRTYNSPLHF

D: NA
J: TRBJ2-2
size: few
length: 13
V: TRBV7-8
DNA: TGTGCCAGCAGCTTAGGGCAGAACGGGGAGCTGTTTTTT
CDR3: CASSLGQNGELFF

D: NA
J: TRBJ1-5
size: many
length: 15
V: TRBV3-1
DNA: TGTGCCAGCAGCCAAGATCTGGGGGTCGCTCAGCCCCAGCATTTT
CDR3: CASSQDLGVAQPQHF

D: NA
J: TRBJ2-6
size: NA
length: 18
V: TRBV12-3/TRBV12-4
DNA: TGTGCCAGCAGTCCGCCGGAACAGCCTCTTCCGGGGGCCAACGTCCTGACTTTC
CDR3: CASSPPEQPLPGANVLTF

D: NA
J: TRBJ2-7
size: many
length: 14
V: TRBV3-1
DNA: TGTGCCAGCAGCCAAACGCAGGGTTATGGCGAGCAGTACTTC
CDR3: CASSQTQGYGEQYF

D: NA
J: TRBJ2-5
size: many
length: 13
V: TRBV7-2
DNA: TGTGCCAGCAGCTTGGGGCCCGGAGAGACCCAGTACTTC
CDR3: CASSLGPGETQYF

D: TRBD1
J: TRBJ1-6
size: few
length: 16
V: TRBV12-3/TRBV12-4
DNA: TGTGCCAGCAGTCACCTTTTTGGGACAGGGGATTCACCCCTCCACTTT
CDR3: CASSHLFGTGDSPLHF

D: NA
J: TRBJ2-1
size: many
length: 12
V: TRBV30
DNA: TGTGCCTGGAGTGTAAGAGGAGCACAGCAGTTCTTC
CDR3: CAWSVRGAQQFF

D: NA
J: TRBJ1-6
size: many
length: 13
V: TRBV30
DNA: TGTGCCTGGAATAGGCAGGCTGCCTCACCCCTCCACTTT
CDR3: CAWNRQAASPLHF

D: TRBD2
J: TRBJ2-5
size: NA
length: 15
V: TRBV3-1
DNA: TGTGCCAGCAGCCAAACTAGCGGGGTTGATCAGACCCAGTACTTC
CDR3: CASSQTSGVDQTQYF

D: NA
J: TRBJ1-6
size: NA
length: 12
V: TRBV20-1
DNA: TGCAGTGCCTCGGACCGTGAGGCCATCCTCCACTTT
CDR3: CSASDREAILHF

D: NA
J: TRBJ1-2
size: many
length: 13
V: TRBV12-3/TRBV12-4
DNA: TGTGCCAGCAAGCCCAGTGGATCTTATGGCTACACCTTC
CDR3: CASKPSGSYGYTF

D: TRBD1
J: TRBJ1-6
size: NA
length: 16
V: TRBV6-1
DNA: TGTGCCAGCAGCTCGACAATCACAGGGGTAAATTCACCCCTCCACTTT
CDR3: CASSSTITGVNSPLHF

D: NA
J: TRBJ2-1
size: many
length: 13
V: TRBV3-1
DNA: TGTGCCAGCAGCCGAGGACGCACCAATGAGCAGTTCTTC
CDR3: CASSRGRTNEQFF

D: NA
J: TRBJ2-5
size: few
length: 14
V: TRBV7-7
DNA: TGTGCTAGCAGCCCGAGCACAGGGAGGGTGACCCAGTACTTC
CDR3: CASSPSTGRVTQYF

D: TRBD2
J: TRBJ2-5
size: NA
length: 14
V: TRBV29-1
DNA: TGCAGCGTTCACGGACTAGCGGGAGTGGAGACCCAGTACTTC
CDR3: CSVHGLAGVETQYF

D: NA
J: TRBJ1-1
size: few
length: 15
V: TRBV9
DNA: TGTGCCAGCAGCGTAGCCCGGGGCCCGGGAACTGAAGCTTTCTTT
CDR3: CASSVARGPGTEAFF

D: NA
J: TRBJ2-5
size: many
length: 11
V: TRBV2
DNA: TGTGCCGGGCGTAAGGGAGAGACCCAGTACTTC
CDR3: CAGRKGETQYF

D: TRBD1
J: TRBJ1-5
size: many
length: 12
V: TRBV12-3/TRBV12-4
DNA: TGTGCCAGTCGACAGGGGAGTCAGCCCCAGCATTTT
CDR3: CASRQGSQPQHF

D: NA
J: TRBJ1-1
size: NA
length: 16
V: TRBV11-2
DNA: TGTGCCAGCAGGGGTTATAGCGGGGGCCTGAACACTGAAGCTTTCTTT
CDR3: CASRGYSGGLNTEAFF

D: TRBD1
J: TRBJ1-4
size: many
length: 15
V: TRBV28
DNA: TGTGCCAGCAGTCGACGGGACAGGGAGGCTGGAAAACTGTTTTTT
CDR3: CASSRRDREAGKLFF

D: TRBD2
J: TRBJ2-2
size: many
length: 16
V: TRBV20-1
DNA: TGCAGTGCTAGAGATCTGAGCGGGAGTGGGAGGGGGGAGCTGTTTTTT
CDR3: CSARDLSGSGRGELFF

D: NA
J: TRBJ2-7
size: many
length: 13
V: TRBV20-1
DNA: TGCAGTGCAAGGCCCCGCACCTCCTACGAGCAGTACTTC
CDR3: CSARPRTSYEQYF

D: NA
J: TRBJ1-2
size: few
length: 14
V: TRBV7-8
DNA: TGTGCCAGCAGCCAACAGCTTGTGAGCTATGGCTACACCTTC
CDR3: CASSQQLVSYGYTF

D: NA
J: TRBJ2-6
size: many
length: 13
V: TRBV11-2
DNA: TGTGCCAGCAGCCACCCGGGGGCCAACGTCCTGACTTTC
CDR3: CASSHPGANVLTF

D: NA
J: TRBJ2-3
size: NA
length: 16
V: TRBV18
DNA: TGTGCCAGCTCACCAGAGATGAGAGGGGGTGCAGATACGCAGTATTTT
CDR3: CASSPEMRGGADTQYF